A selection of T cell receptor beta chains follows, all from one sample in a study of radiotherapy plus CTLA-4 blockade in lung cancer. Only in-frame clones appear in the TCRdb table, and some are missing; sequencing was by immunoSEQ multiplex PCR. The sample has roughly 62,000 clones; 76% are singletons. The sequencing used peripheral blood, collected from a patient treated with radiotherapy plus ipilimumab. The receptors here all came from a human donor with non-small cell lung cancer who had a complete response to radiotherapy plus ipilimumab. Both conserved end residues are part of each CDR3. A D gene is named only where the DNA matches it firmly.

v_gene,d_gene,CDR3aa
TRBV9,NA,CASSPGTSTLGAEQYF
TRBV19,NA,CASSRQGPANEQYF
TRBV27,TRBD1,CASRATGEGGNTEAFF
TRBV5-4,TRBD2,CASSSPIKGLAGVTGELFF
TRBV7-9,NA,CASSLAVQENTEAFF
TRBV30,NA,CAWDSGNTIYF
TRBV5-1,TRBD1,CASSFGQGERANEKLFF
TRBV6-1,TRBD1,CASSALTGVNTEAFF
TRBV7-9,TRBD1,CASTGGTGVANTEAFF
TRBV9,TRBD1,CASSGRDRGYTEAFF
TRBV5-1,TRBD1,CASSLGDRGRQETQYF
TRBV9,TRBD2,CASSEASGTIPTYEQYF
TRBV28,TRBD1,CASSLSGGSGNTIYF
TRBV19,NA,CASSIQDNQPQHF
TRBV5-1,NA,CASSLDTNYGYTF
TRBV6-5,NA,CASSLLQGVEQYF
TRBV2,NA,CASIGGGNTIYF
TRBV27,NA,CASRRRGGVRRDEQFF
TRBV14,TRBD2,CASSQATGLASKQYF
TRBV18,TRBD1,CASSPGTGNTGELFF
TRBV6-5,NA,CASSPGLSGANVLTF
TRBV9,TRBD2,CASSVGSGGAGRTDTQYF
TRBV18,NA,CASSPTGNNEQYF
TRBV9,TRBD2,CASSAPSGWGQTSGRVEQFF
TRBV30,NA,CAWSGNSNTGELFF
TRBV5-1,TRBD1,CASSLADRVATGELFF
TRBV5-1,TRBD2,CASSPLGLAGAVEQYF
TRBV10-1,TRBD1,CASSESGTGSTDTQYF
TRBV7-9,NA,CASSLEDGSSYNEQFF